This T cell receptor (beta chain) was captured in a study of T cells in Graves' hyperthyroidism and ophthalmopathy. Among ophthalmopathy patients, the Clinical Activity Score reached at least 3, the NOSPECS grade reached at least 4, and duration remained under 3 months. Amplified TCR beta CDR3 regions came from RNA transcripts. A first-round RT-PCR of the TCR CDR3 used the HTBI primer set. One entry per CDR3 protein results from TCRdb running MiXCR on the multiplex PCR reads. The table records hundreds of thousands of distinct CDR3 sequences, 16% of them present only once. Trimming took 8 bases from V and 8 from J, leaving 18 bases between them. The germline gives CDR1 SNHLY, CDR2 FYNNEI. This CDR3 spans 14 amino acids.

The sample comprised blood. This TCR was recovered from a woman aged 40 to 55 with Graves' ophthalmopathy. V is TRBV2 and J is TRBJ2-2; D ambiguous. CDR3 loop: CASSTTRNWGELFF. CDR3 DNA: TGTGCCAGCTCAACGACCCGTAATTGGGGGGAGCTGTTTTTT.